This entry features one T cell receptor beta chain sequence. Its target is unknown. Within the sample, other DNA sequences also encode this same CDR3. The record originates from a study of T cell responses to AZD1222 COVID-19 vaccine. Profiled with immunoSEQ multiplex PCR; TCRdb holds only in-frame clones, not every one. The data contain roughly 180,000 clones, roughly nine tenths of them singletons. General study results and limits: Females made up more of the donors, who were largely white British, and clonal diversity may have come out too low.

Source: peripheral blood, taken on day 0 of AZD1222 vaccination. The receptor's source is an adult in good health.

The CDR3 spells CASSPPAETQYF. The CDR3 DNA is TGTGCCAGCTCACCACCGGCAGAGACCCAGTACTTC. The chain is built from TRBV18 and TRBJ2-5; D gene ambiguous. This CDR3 has 12 amino acids. Germline CDR1 reads KGHSH; CDR2 reads LQKENI. V was cut by 0 bases and J by 4 bases, with 3 bases left in between.